This T cell receptor beta chain was recorded in a study of shared clonotypes between healthy human individuals. Findings and caveats of the study: Estimated richness was generally greater in naive than memory subsets.

In the naive CD8 group, cells lacked CD45RO and were positively selected for CCR7, so terminally differentiated effector memory CD45RA+ cells were left out. Each of the donors was a healthy adult who was HIV-negative and had not had a recent acute infection or vaccination. In regard to this clone: Its cognate antigen is unknown. At one of its ends the junction is not consistent with the germline gene, which may arise from a read error.

Investigators spread the genomic DNA of each subset evenly over several immunoSEQ plates. Tens of thousands of T cell genomes, or around 180 ng DNA, went into the sorted-subset replicate PCRs. Profiling relied on immunoSEQ multiplex PCR, and the TCRdb table lists in-frame clones only, not all of them. The data hold roughly 2 million clones, with just under 95% observed a single time. CDR3 length: 10 residues. Germline V lookup: CDR1 DFQATT, CDR2 SNEGSKA (reference sequence). Sequencing was done on a sample of naive CD8+ T cells sorted from blood. The clonotype originates from a man aged 18 to 30 in good health. This chain uses TRBV20-1 with TRBJ2-5; D call uncertain. CDR3 protein: CGALGETQYF. In DNA form, the CDR3 reads TGCGGTGCTTTAGGGGAGACCCAGTACTTC.